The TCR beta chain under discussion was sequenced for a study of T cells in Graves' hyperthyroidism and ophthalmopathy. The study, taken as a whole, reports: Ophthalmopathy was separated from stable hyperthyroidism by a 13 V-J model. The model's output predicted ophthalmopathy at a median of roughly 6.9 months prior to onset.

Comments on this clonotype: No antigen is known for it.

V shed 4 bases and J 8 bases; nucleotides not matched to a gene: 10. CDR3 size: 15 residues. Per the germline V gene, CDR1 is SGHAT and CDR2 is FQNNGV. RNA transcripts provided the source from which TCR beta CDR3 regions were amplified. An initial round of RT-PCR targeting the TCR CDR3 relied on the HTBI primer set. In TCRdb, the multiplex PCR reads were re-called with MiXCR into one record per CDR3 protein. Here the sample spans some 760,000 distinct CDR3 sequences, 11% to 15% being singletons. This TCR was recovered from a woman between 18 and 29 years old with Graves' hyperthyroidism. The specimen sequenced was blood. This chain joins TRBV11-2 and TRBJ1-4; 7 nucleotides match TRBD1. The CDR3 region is CASSYSTGVVEKLFF. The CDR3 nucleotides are TGTGCCAGCAGCTATTCTACAGGGGTGGTAGAAAAACTGTTTTTT. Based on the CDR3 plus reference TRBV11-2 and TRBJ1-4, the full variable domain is EAGVAQSPRYKIIEKRQSVAFWCNPISGHATLYWYQQILGQGPKLLIQFQNNGVVDDSQLPKDRFSAERLKGVDSTLKIQPAKLEDSAVYLCASSYSTGVVEKLFFGSGTQLSVL.